A single sample gave rise to the 14 T cell receptor beta chains below, sequenced in a study of shared clonotypes between healthy human individuals. The protocol was immunoSEQ multiplex PCR, while the TCRdb copy is restricted to in-frame clones and leaves out a portion. The sample includes 400,000 to 550,000 clones, around three quarters of them seen just once. The specimen sequenced was PBMCs. Receptor source: a middle-aged woman in good health. Some clones in this sample may be carry-over from other donors' samples.

V and J are TRBV15 and TRBJ2-3; 10 bases fit TRBD2. This CDR3 contains 16 residues. CDR1 and CDR2 (germline): LNHNV, YYDKDF (reference sequence). Losses at the gene ends were 1 base for V and 0 bases for J; bases not matched to a gene: 1. The CDR3 region is CATSRGTSGSTDTQYF. The DNA for the CDR3 is TGTGCCACCAGCAGAGGGACTAGCGGTAGCACAGATACGCAGTATTTT.

In its sample, this clone was seen a few times. The chain is built from TRBV7-2 and TRBJ1-4, with D unresolved. The length of the CDR3 is 14 residues. Germline-derived CDR1 and CDR2 are SGHTA and FQGNSA. Trimming cost V 1 base and J 0 bases, with 3 bases left between them. In DNA, the CDR3 is TGTGCCAGCAGCTTAGAGTCAACTAATGAAAAACTGTTTTTT. It specifies CASSLESTNEKLFF.

V is TRBV5-4 and J is TRBJ2-1, with D tentatively TRBD2 (6 bases). The CDR3 totals 15 residues. Trimming shortened V by 0 bases and J by 12 bases, and 19 bases separated the two germline ends. Germline V lookup: CDR1 SGHNT, CDR2 YYREEE (reference sequence). The CDR3: CASSLARVGREVQFF. The CDR3 DNA reads TGTGCCAGCAGCTTGGCCCGGGTTGGCAGGGAGGTGCAGTTCTTC.

The chain employs TRBV6-5 and TRBJ2-7, with 9 positions matching TRBD2. After removal of 4 bases from V and 5 bases from J, the junction contained 9 bases not matched to a gene. CDR1 MNHEY and CDR2 SVGAGI come from the germline V gene. This CDR3 region has 15 residues. Here the CDR3 DNA reads TGTGCCAGCAGTTTCCAGGGACTAGCTGCCAACGAGCAGTACTTC. As protein: CASSFQGLAANEQYF.

This clone was seen only once. The rearrangement uses TRBV7-9 and TRBJ1-1; no firm D call. V shed 0 bases and J shed 1 base, with 6 bases lying between them. This CDR3 region has 14 residues. From germline, CDR1 is SEHNR and CDR2 FQNEAQ (reference sequence). DNA for the CDR3: TGTGCCAGCAGCTTAGCGTACAGGAACACTGAAGCTTTCTTT. Amino acids: CASSLAYRNTEAFF.

J is TRBJ1-6 and V is TRBV30; D possibly corresponds to TRBD1 (6 bases). CDR1 and CDR2 from the germline V gene are GTSNPN and SVGIG (reference sequence). Trimming removed 0 bases at V and 7 bases at J, with 10 bases between. The CDR3 is 14 amino acids. In DNA, the CDR3 is TGTGCCTGGAGTGTAGTGGGGGCAAATTCACCCCTCCACTTT. Its translation: CAWSVVGANSPLHF.

The chain uses TRBV10-2 and TRBJ1-2; tentatively, D is TRBD1 (5 bases). Germline lookup yields CDR1 WSHSY and CDR2 SAAADI. This CDR3 contains 12 residues. V dropped 2 bases and J dropped 4 bases, with 5 bases sitting between them. The CDR3 is CASSEGTYGYTF. In nucleotides, the CDR3 is TGCGCCAGCAGTGAGGGGACCTATGGCTACACCTTC.

This clone was recorded a few times. The identical CDR3 is also encoded by other nucleotide sequences in the sample. The CDR3 spells CASSSTDTGELFF. For the CDR3, the DNA is TGTGCCAGCAGCTCGACCGACACCGGGGAGCTGTTTTTT. The chain has TRBV11-1 and TRBJ2-2, with D uncertain. Per germline, CDR1 SGHAT and CDR2 FQDESV (reference sequence). The CDR3 is 13 amino acids. Trimming took off 4 bases at V and 3 bases at J, with 6 bases between the two ends.

In its sample, this clone was seen once. The chain is built from TRBV28 and TRBJ2-2; D is perhaps TRBD2 (5 bases). CDR1 and CDR2 from the germline V gene are MDHEN and SYDVKM. The CDR3 contains 16 residues. Trimming removed 7 bases from V and 4 bases from J, with 19 bases in between. The chain's CDR3 is CASTILDGRGTGELFF. Here the CDR3 DNA reads TGTGCCAGCACAATACTAGACGGGCGTGGCACCGGGGAGCTGTTTTTT.

The chain combines TRBV11-3 with TRBJ1-1; D uncertain. CDR3 length: 13 residues. Deletions cut 3 bases from V and 3 bases from J, with 8 bases between. Germline V CDR1 and CDR2: SGHNT, YENEEA. This chain's CDR3 is CASSFGPHTEAFF. The CDR3 bases are TGTGCCAGCAGCTTCGGCCCCCACACTGAAGCTTTCTTT.

The V call is TRBV5-4, the J call TRBJ2-3; D gene unclear. CDR1 and CDR2 from the germline V gene are SGHNT and YYREEE (reference sequence). V was trimmed by 4 bases and J by 6 bases, leaving 9 bases between them. The CDR3 covers 12 residues. This chain's CDR3 is CASSPTGDTQYF. As DNA, the CDR3 is TGTGCCAGCAGCCCTACCGGGGATACGCAGTATTTT.

The V call is TRBV7-9, the J call TRBJ2-5; 7 positions agree with TRBD2. The DNA end is more similar to TRBJ2-7, so the J call may be wrong. Germline V gene lookup returns CDR1 SEHNR and CDR2 FQNEAQ (reference sequence). There are 13 residues in the CDR3. The DNA for the CDR3 is TGTGCCAGCAGCCCGAAGCGGGACTACGAGCAGTACTTC. Translating gives CASSPKRDYEQYF.

The chain employs TRBV27 and TRBJ1-5, with D unclear. V gave up 2 bases and J gave up 6 bases, with 11 bases separating them. Germline CDR1 and CDR2: MNHEY and SMNVEV (reference sequence). CDR3 length: 14 amino acids. CDR3 in amino acids: CASSLSLWGQPQHF. In DNA, the CDR3 is TGTGCCAGCAGTTTAAGTTTGTGGGGTCAGCCCCAGCATTTT.

This clone was seen many times. The chain links TRBV27 to TRBJ2-3; D is undetermined. The V gene lost 5 bases and the J gene lost 0 bases, with 9 bases spanning the gap. CDR3 length: 14 residues. From germline, CDR1 is MNHEY and CDR2 SMNVEV (reference sequence). The CDR3 DNA reads as TGTGCCAGCAGTCTCACTTTAAGCACAGATACGCAGTATTTT. Its translation: CASSLTLSTDTQYF.